This T cell receptor (beta chain) was sequenced for a study of OX40 agonist ivuxolimab in advanced cancers. At the level of the study: Cohort: roughly 79% men, mean age about 62, aged about 20 to 85.

Comments on this clone: Its target is unknown.

Study-wide results and caveats: Circulating CD4+ and CD8+ T cells showed clonal expansion by week 6 at 0.1 to 3.0 mg/kg.

TCRdb's table, derived via immunoSEQ multiplex PCR, lists solely in-frame clones and lacks some. The table has 20,000 to 25,000 clones, roughly 80% seen once. The clonotype originates from an adult with an advanced solid tumor such as melanoma, head and neck, liver or kidney cancer. The material was CD4+ or CD8+ T cells sorted from blood, obtained in a trial of the OX40 agonist ivuxolimab.

The DNA of the CDR3 is TGTGCCAGCAGCTCCCGATGGGAGACCCAGTACTTC. This encodes CASSSRWETQYF. V and J are TRBV7-9 and TRBJ2-5; D not certain. V lost 4 bases, J lost 5 bases, and 8 bases lay in between. The CDR3 is made up of 12 amino acids. Germline lookup yields CDR1 SEHNR and CDR2 FQNEAQ (reference sequence).